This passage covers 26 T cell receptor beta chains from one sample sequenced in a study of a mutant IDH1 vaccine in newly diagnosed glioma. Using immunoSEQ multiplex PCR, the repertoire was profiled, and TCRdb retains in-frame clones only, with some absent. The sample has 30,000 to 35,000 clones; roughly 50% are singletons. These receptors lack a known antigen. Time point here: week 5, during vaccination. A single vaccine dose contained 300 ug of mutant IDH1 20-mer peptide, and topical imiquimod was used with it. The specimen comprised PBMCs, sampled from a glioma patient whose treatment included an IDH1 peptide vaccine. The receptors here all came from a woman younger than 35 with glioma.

The CDR3 DNA is TGTGCCAGCAGTGAAGAGGACTTAGATAATTCACCCCTCCACTTT. Residues: CASSEEDLDNSPLHF. The chain joins TRBV6-1 to TRBJ1-6; D gene ambiguous. Per the germline V gene, CDR1 is MNHNS and CDR2 is SASEGT. The V and J ends lost 1 base and 5 bases respectively, with 9 bases between them. The CDR3 extends over 15 amino acids.

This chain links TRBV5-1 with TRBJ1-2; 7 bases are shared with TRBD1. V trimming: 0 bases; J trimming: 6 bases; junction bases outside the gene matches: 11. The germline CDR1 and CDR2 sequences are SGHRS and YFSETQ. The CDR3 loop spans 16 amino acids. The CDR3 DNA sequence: TGCGCCAGCAGCTTGGGACAGGGAGGTCTGGAGGATGGCTACACCTTC. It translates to CASSLGQGGLEDGYTF.

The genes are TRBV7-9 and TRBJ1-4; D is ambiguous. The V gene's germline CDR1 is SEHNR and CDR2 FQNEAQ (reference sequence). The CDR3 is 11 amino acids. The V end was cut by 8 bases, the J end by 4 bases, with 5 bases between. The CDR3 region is CASARNEKLFF. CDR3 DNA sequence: TGTGCCAGCGCCCGTAATGAAAAACTGTTTTTT.

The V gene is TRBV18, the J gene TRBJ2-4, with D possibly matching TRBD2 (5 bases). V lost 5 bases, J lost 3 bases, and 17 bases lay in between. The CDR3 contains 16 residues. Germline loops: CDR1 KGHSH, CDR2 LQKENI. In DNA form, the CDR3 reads TGTGCCAGCTCATTGGAGGTTGATAAGGGCAAAAACATTCAGTACTTC. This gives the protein CASSLEVDKGKNIQYF.

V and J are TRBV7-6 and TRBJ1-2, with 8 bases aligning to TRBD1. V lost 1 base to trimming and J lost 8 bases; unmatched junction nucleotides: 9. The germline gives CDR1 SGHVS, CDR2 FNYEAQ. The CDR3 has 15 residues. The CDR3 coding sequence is TGTGCCAGCAGCTTAGGTGTTGGGGCAGGGGGCGGCTACACCTTC. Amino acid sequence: CASSLGVGAGGGYTF.

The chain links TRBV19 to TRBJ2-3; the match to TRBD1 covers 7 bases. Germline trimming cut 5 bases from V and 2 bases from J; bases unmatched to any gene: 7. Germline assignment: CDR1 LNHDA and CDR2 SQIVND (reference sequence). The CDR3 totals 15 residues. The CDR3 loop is CASSPWDRATDTQYF. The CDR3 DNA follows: TGTGCCAGTAGTCCCTGGGACAGAGCCACAGATACGCAGTATTTT.

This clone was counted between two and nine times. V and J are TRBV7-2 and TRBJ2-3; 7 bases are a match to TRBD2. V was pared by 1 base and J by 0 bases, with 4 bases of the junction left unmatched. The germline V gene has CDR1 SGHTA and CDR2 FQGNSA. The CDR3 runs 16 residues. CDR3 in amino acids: CASSLVGGGSTDTQYF. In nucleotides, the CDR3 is TGTGCCAGCAGCTTAGTCGGGGGAGGGAGCACAGATACGCAGTATTTT.

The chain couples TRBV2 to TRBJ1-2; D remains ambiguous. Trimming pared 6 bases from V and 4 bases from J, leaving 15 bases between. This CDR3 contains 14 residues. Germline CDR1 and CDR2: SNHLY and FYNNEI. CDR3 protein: CASSSSGSSYGYTF. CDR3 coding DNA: TGTGCCAGCAGCTCTTCTGGGTCGAGCTATGGCTACACCTTC.

The CDR3 reads CASSLTGPDNEQFF. The CDR3 DNA reads as TGTGCCAGCAGTTTAACAGGGCCCGACAATGAGCAGTTCTTC. The rearrangement uses TRBV28 and TRBJ2-1, with D maybe TRBD1 (6 bases). Germline-derived CDR1 and CDR2 are MDHEN and SYDVKM. CDR3 length equals 14 residues. Trimming took 2 bases from V and 5 from J, leaving 10 bases between them. Using reference TRBV28 and TRBJ2-1 for the parts outside the CDR3, the full variable domain is DVKVTQSSRYLVKRTGEKVFLECVQDMDHENMFWYRQDPGLGLRLIYFSYDVKMKEKGDIPEGYSVSREKKERFSLILESASTNQTSMYLCASSLTGPDNEQFFGPGTRLTVL.

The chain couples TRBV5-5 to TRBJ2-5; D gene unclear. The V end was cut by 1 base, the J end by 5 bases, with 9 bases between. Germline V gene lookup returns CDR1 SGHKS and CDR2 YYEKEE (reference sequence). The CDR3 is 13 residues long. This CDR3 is CASSLWGAETQYF. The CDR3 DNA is TGTGCCAGCAGCTTGTGGGGTGCGGAGACCCAGTACTTC.

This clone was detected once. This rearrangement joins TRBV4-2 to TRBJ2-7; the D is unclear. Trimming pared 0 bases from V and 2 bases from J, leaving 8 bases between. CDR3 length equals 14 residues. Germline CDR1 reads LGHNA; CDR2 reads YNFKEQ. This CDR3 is CASSQDVFTYEQYF. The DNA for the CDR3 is TGTGCCAGCAGCCAAGACGTCTTTACCTACGAGCAGTACTTC.

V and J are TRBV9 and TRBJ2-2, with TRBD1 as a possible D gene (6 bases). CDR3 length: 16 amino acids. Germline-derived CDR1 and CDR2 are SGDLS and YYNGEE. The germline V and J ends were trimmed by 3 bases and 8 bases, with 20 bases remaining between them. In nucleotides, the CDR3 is TGTGCCAGCAGCGCTGGACAGATAATCCCTCGAGGGGAGCTGTTTTTT. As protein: CASSAGQIIPRGELFF.

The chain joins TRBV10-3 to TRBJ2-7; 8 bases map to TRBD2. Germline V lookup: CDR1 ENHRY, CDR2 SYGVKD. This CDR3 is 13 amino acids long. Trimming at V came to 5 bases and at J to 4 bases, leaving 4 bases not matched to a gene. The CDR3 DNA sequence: TGTGCCATCAGTAGCGGGGGCGCTTACGAGCAGTACTTC. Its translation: CAISSGGAYEQYF.

The CDR3 region is CASSLYGQEDSYEQYF. CDR3 DNA: TGTGCCAGCAGTTTATATGGACAGGAAGATTCCTACGAGCAGTACTTC. The gene calls are TRBV27 and TRBJ2-7, with TRBD1 matching 7 bases. V was clipped by 1 base and J by 1 base; unmatched bases: 7. The CDR3 runs 16 residues. Germline V lookup: CDR1 MNHEY, CDR2 SMNVEV (reference sequence).

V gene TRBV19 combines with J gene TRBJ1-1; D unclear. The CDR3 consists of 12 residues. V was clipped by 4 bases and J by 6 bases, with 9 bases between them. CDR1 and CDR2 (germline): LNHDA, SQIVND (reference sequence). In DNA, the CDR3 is TGTGCCAGTAGTAAGCCCTGGGCTGAAGCTTTCTTT. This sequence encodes CASSKPWAEAFF.

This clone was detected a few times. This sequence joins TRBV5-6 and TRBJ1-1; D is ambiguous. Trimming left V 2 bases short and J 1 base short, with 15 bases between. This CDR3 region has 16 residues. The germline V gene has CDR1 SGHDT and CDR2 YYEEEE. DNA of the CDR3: TGTGCCAGCAGCTTACGGACGCGGGTAGAGAACACTGAAGCTTTCTTT. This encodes CASSLRTRVENTEAFF.

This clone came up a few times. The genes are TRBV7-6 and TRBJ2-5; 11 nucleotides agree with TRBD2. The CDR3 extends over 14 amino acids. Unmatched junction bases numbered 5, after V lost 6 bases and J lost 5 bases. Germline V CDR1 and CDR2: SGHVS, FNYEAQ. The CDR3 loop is CASRNSGRGETQYF. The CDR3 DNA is TGTGCCAGCAGGAATAGCGGGAGGGGGGAGACCCAGTACTTC.

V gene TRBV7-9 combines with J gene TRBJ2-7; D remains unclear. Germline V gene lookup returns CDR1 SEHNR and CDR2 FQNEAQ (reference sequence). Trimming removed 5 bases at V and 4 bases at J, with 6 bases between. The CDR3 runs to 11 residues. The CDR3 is CASSPEYEQYF. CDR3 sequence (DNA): TGTGCCAGCAGCCCGGAGTACGAGCAGTACTTC.

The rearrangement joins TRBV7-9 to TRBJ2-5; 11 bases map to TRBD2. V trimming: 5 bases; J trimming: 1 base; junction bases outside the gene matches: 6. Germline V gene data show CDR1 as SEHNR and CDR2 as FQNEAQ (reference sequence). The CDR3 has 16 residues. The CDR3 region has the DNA TGTGCCAGCAGCCGGCTCGGGACTAGCGGCCAAGAGACCCAGTACTTC. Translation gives CASSRLGTSGQETQYF.

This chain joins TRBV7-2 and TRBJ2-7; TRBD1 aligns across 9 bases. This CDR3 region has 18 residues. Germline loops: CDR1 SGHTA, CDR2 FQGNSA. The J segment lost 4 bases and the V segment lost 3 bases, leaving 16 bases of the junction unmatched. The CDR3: CASSFEYRIGTGTYEQYF. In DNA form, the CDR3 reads TGTGCCAGCAGCTTTGAATATAGAATCGGGACAGGGACATACGAGCAGTACTTC.

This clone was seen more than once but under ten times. CDR3 in amino acids: CASSLGGGDEAFF. The CDR3, as DNA: TGTGCCAGCAGCTTGGGCGGAGGGGATGAAGCTTTCTTT. The rearrangement uses TRBV5-4 and TRBJ1-1; D is possibly TRBD1 (5 bases). Trimming cost V 0 bases and J 7 bases, with 10 bases left between them. Germline V CDR1 and CDR2: SGHNT, YYREEE (reference sequence). This CDR3 has 13 residues.

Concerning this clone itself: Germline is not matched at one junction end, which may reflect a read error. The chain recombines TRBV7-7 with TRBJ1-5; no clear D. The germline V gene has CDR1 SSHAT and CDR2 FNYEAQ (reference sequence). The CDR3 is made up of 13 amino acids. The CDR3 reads CASSSGPNQPQHF. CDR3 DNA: TGTGCTAGCAGCTCGGGCCCCAATCAGCCCCAGCATTTT.

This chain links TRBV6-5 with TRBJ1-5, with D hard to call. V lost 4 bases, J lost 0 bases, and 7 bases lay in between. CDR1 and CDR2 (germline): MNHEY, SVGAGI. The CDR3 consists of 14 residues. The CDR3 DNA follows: TGTGCCAGCAGTTTGGGCCCTAGCAATCAGCCCCAGCATTTT. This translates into CASSLGPSNQPQHF.

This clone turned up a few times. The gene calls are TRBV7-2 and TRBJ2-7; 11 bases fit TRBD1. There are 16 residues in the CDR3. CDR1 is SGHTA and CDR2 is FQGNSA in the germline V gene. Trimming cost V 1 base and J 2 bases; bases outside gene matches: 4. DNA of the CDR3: TGTGCCAGCAGCTTAGTAGTGGGACAGGGGGCCTACGAGCAGTACTTC. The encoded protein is CASSLVVGQGAYEQYF.

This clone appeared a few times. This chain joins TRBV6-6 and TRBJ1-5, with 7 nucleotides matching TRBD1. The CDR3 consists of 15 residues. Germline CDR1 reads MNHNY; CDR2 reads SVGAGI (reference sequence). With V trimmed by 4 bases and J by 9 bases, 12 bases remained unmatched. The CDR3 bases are TGTGCCAGCAGTTCCACCGGGACAGCGTTCTTGCCCCAGCATTTT. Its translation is CASSSTGTAFLPQHF.

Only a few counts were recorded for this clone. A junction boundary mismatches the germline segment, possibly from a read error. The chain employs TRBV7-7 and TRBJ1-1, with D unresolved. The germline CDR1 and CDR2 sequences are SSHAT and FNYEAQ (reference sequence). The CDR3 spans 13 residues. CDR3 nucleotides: TGTGCTAGCAGCCGAGATATGAACACTGAAGCTTTCTTT. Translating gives CASSRDMNTEAFF. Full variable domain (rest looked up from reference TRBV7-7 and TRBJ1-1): GAGVSQSPRYKVTKRGQDVTLRCDPISSHATLYWYQQALGQGPEFLTYFNYEAQPDKSGLPSDRFSAERPEGSISTLTIQRTEQRDSAMYRCASSRDMNTEAFFGQGTRLTVV.